This T cell receptor beta chain originates from a study of T cells in localized non-small cell lung cancer. Regarding the study as a whole: Only one tumor region was sequenced, so heterogeneity remains possible. Longer overall survival accompanied higher blood T cell density. Uninvolved adjacent lung had higher T cell clonality than tumor and all other tissues. Detection in adjacent lung was observed for a median 57 of the top 100 tumor clones.

CDR1 and CDR2 from the germline V gene are SGHTA and FQGTGA. The CDR3 sequence is 17 residues long. V dropped 5 bases and J dropped 4; count of bases not matched to a gene: 11. Data came from immunoSEQ multiplex PCR; TCRdb stores just in-frame clones and leaves some out. This sample carries fewer than 30,000 clones, 90% of them seen once, and the ten largest clones take around 1%. As for this clone: Its antigen is not identified.

This chain uses TRBV7-3 with TRBJ2-2; 9 bases line up with TRBD2. The source material was peripheral blood, sampled before any cancer treatment. The source of this sequence is a woman aged 35-70 years with stage I lung adenocarcinoma. CDR3 coding DNA: TGTGCCAGCAGCCTAGACGGCGGGAGGGCCCGCACCGGGGAGCTGTTTTTT. It encodes CASSLDGGRARTGELFF.